This T cell receptor beta chain was identified in a study of cytomegalovirus exposure and HLA in healthy donors. The PCR made use of 60 Vbeta and 13 Jbeta primers. Produced via immunoSEQ multiplex PCR; TCRdb's table is partial and in-frame only. The data hold 200,000 to 250,000 clones, with 76% observed a single time. The source material was PBMCs. The origin of this receptor is a man younger than 30 in good health and CMV-seronegative.

The CDR3 DNA sequence: TGCGCCAGCAGCACTGGGACAGGCGGGCAAGAGACCCAGTACTTC. It translates to CASSTGTGGQETQYF. The V gene is TRBV5-1, the J gene TRBJ2-5, with TRBD1 matching over 8 bases. The V segment lost 4 bases and the J segment 2 bases; nucleotides outside the gene matches: 7. The CDR3 consists of 15 residues. Per germline, CDR1 SGHRS and CDR2 YFSETQ.